The entry below gives a single TCR beta chain sequence along with its context. What it binds is unknown. The entry originates in a study of cytomegalovirus exposure and HLA in healthy donors. General study findings and limits: Per a prior analysis, the majority of TCR beta V segments were productive roughly 90% or roughly 30% of the time. Common viral pathogens seemed, in a later analysis, to connect with several of the most significant clusters.

PCR used 60 Vbeta primers and 13 Jbeta primers. Some clones are missing from TCRdb's copy, which holds only in-frame ones; the method was immunoSEQ multiplex PCR. Among 200,000 to 250,000 clones listed, about 82% were seen once. This receptor was taken from a young man in good health and CMV-seronegative. Input material: PBMCs.

CDR3 sequence reads: CASSGTLNTEAFF. The CDR3 nucleotides read TGTGCCAGCAGCGGGACTTTGAACACTGAAGCTTTCTTT. The chain links TRBV7-9 to TRBJ1-1, with TRBD1 as a possible D gene (5 bases). The V and J ends lost 5 bases and 0 bases respectively, with 7 bases between them. Germline values: CDR1 SEHNR, CDR2 FQNEAQ (reference sequence). This CDR3 region has 13 residues.